The entry that follows covers one TCR beta chain sequence. Measured with immunoSEQ multiplex PCR; TCRdb has only the in-frame clones, and not every one. Here the sample spans about 330,000 clones, approximately 90% being singletons. These data belong to a study of blood T cell repertoires in COVID-19. About the study: Samples taken during acute and convalescent COVID-19 were collected in the United States, Italy and Spain. In each case, the material was cDNA or gDNA derived from T cells, B-cell-depleted T cells, or PBMCs.

This clonotype was obtained from a man aged 30 to 39 with COVID-19, enrolled during active disease. Sample: peripheral blood.

As DNA, the CDR3 is TGCGCCAGCAGCTTGTTTGCTCTAGACCCCGGGGAGCTGTTTTTT. This encodes CASSLFALDPGELFF. V and J are TRBV5-1 and TRBJ2-2, with D unclear. Trimming shortened V by 1 base and J by 6 bases, and 13 bases separated the two germline ends. CDR1 and CDR2 from the germline V gene are SGHRS and YFSETQ. The CDR3 is 15 amino acids.